Given below is one T cell receptor (beta chain) in context. This record comes from a study of blood T cell repertoires in COVID-19. The CDR3 sequence is 15 residues long. Trimming pared 3 bases from V and 0 bases from J, leaving 11 bases between. Germline V gene sequence: CDR1 LNHNV, CDR2 YYDKDF (reference sequence). The Seattle site enrolled patients during active infection and followed them longitudinally. This table comes from immunoSEQ multiplex PCR, and its TCRdb copy is limited to in-frame clones, with some not included. The sample has hundreds of thousands of clones, about 90% seen once. The receptor comes from a young man with COVID-19, enrolled during active disease. The specimen sequenced was peripheral blood. The V call is TRBV15, the J call TRBJ2-5; no clear D. The CDR3 spells CATSRIGPNQETQYF. The CDR3 DNA reads as TGTGCCACCAGCAGGATTGGGCCAAACCAAGAGACCCAGTACTTC.